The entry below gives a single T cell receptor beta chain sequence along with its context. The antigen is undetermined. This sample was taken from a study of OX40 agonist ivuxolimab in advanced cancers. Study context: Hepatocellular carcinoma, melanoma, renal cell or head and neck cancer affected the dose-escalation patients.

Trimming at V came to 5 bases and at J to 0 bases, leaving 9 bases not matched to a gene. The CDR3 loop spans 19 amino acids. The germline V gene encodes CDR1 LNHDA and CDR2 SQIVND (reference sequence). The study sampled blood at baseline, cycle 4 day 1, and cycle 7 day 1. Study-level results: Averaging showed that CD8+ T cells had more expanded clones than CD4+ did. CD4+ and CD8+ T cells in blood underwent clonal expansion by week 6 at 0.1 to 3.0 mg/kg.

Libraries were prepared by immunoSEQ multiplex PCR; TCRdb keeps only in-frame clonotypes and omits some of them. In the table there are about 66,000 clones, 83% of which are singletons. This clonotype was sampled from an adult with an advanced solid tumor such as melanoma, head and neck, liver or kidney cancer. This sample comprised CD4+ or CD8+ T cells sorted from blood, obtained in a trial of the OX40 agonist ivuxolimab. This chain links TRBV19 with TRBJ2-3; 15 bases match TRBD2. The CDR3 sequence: CASSLGTSGRTASTDTQYF. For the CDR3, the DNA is TGTGCCAGTAGTTTAGGGACTAGCGGGAGGACGGCTAGCACAGATACGCAGTATTTT.